The sample holds a few counts of the clone carrying this TCR beta chain. What it binds is not known. The same CDR3 arises from other DNA sequences in this sample as well. Generated by immunoSEQ multiplex PCR, the TCRdb table keeps only in-frame clones and is missing some. The sample lists 70,000 to 95,000 clones; over 75% were seen once. The V and J ends lost 4 bases and 7 bases respectively, with 10 bases between them. Germline CDR1 MNHNY, CDR2 SVGAGI (reference sequence). The CDR3 is 13 residues long. Viral peptide pool expansion of antigen-specific CD4+ T cells preceded sequencing in the ViraFEST assay. Having been cultured for about ten days, the cells underwent CD4+ T cell isolation. Each person got two doses of an mRNA SARS-CoV-2 vaccine, BNT162b2 or mRNA-1273. The healthy vaccine recipients, who had no prior SARS-CoV-2 infection, showed negative nucleocapsid antibodies. Culturing of 2 million to 2.5 million PBMC per well took place with roughly 10 IU/ml IL-2 and around 10 ug/ml peptides.

This specimen belongs to a study of vaccination effects on CD4 cells after COVID-19. Notes on the study in general: Only a single clone (1 of 255 vaccine-induced clones in healthy vaccinees) cross-reacted with common cold coronaviruses. Pronounced clonal contraction occurred in clones induced by infection and by vaccine late after vaccination.

The source of this sequence is a human donor who received a COVID-19 vaccine. Specimen: CD4+ T cells from PBMCs cultured with HCoV-OC43 spike peptides, collected after COVID-19 vaccination. Noted subset: HCoV-OC43 spike overlapping peptide pool stimulation. The V gene is TRBV6-6, the J gene TRBJ1-4; the D is unclear. CDR3 sequence (DNA): TGTGCCAGCAGTTTGGACTGGGTTGAAAAACTGTTTTTT. Its translation: CASSLDWVEKLFF.